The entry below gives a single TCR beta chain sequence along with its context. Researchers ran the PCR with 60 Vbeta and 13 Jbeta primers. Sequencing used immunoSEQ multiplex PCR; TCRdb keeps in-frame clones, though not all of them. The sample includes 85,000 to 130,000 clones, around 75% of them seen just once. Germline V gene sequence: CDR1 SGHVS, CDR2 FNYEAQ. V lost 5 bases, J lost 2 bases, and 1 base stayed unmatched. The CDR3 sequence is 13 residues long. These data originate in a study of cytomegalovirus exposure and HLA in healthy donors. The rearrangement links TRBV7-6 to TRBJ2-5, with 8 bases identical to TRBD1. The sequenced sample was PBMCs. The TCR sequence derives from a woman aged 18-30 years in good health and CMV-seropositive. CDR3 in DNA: TGTGCCAGCAGCCGGACAGGGCAAGAGACCCAGTACTTC. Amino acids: CASSRTGQETQYF.